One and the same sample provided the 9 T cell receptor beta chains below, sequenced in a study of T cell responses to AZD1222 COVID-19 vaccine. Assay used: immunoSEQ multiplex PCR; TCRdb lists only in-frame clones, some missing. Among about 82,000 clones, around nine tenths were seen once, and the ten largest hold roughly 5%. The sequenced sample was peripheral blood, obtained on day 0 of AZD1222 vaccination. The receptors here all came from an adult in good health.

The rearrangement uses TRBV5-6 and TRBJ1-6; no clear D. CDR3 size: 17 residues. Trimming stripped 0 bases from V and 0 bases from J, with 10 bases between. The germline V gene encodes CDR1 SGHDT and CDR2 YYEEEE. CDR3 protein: CASSLGRSSSYNSPLHF. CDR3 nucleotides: TGTGCCAGCAGCTTGGGACGGTCAAGCTCCTATAATTCACCCCTCCACTTT.

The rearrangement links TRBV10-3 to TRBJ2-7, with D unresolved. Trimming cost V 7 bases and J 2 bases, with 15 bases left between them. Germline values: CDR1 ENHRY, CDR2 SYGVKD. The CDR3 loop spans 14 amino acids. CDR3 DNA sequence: TGTGCCATCACCCTGGACGCGCCTCCCTACGAGCAGTACTTC. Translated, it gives CAITLDAPPYEQYF.

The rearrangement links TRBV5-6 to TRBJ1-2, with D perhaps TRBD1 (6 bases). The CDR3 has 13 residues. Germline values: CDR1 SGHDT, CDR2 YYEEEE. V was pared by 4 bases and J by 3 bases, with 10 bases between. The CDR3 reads CASSLGADYGYTF. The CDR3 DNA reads TGTGCCAGCAGCCTGGGGGCGGACTATGGCTACACCTTC.

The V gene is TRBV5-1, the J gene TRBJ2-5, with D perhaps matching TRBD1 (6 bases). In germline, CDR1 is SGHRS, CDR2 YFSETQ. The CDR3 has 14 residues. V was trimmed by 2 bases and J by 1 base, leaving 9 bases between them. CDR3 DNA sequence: TGCGCCAGCAGCTTACCAGGGGCCCAAGAGACCCAGTACTTC. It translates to CASSLPGAQETQYF.

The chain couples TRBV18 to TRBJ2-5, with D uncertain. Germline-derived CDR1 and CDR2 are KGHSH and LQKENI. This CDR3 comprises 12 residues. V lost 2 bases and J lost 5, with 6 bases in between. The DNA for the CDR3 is TGTGCCAGCTCACCAATGGATGAGACCCAGTACTTC. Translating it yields CASSPMDETQYF.

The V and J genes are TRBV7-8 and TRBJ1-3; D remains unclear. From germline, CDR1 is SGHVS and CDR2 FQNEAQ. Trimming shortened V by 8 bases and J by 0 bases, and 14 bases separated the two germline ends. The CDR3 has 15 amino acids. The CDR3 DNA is TGTGCCAGCGGGCCTTTAGGATCCTCTGGAAACACCATATATTTT. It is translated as CASGPLGSSGNTIYF. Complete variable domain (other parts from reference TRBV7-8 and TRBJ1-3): GAGVSQSPRYKVAKRGQDVALRCDPISGHVSLFWYQQALGQGPEFLTYFQNEAQLDKSGLPSDRFFAERPEGSVSTLKIQRTQQEDSAVYLCASGPLGSSGNTIYFGEGSWLTVV.

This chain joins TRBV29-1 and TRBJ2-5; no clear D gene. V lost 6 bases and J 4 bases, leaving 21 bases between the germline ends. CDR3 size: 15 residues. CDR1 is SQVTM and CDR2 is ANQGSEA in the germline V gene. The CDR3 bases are TGCAGCGTCAATGGAGCCCGCCCTTTGGTAGAGACCCAGTACTTC. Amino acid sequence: CSVNGARPLVETQYF.

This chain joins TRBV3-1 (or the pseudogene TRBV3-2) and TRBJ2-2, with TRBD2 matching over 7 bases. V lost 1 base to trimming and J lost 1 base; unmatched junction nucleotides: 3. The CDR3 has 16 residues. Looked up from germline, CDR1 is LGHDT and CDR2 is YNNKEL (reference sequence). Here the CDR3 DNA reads TGTGCCAGCAGCCAAGCACTAGCGCTGAACACCGGGGAGCTGTTTTTT. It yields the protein CASSQALALNTGELFF.

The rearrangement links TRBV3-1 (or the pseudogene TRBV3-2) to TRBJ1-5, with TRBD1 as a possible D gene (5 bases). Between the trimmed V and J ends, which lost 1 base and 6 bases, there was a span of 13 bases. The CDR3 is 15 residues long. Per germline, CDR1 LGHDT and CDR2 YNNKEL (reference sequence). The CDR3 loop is CASSQVLGEFQPQHF. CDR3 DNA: TGTGCCAGCAGCCAAGTTTTGGGGGAATTTCAGCCCCAGCATTTT.